One T cell receptor beta chain is described in this entry. Its specificity is unknown. Germline CDR1 and CDR2: SGHRS and YFSETQ. J gave up 6 bases and V 1 base, and 13 bases lay outside the gene matches. This CDR3 is built from 17 residues. This PCR relied on a set of 60 Vbeta primers and 13 Jbeta primers. The data were produced by immunoSEQ multiplex PCR, yet TCRdb's version contains in-frame clones alone and is incomplete. This table has fewer than 350,000 clones, 85% to 90% appearing once. The sample belongs to a study of cytomegalovirus exposure and HLA in healthy donors. Findings of the study overall: Per a prior analysis, the majority of TCR beta V segments were productive roughly 90% or roughly 30% of the time. Cytomegalovirus-associated TCR beta chains were listed, numbering some 180.

The source material was PBMCs. The source is a young woman in good health and CMV-seronegative. The chain is built from TRBV5-1 and TRBJ2-7, with 10 positions matching TRBD2. Written as DNA, the CDR3 is TGCGCCAGCAGCTTGTCTCGTACAGCGGGGGGGCAATTCGAGCAGTACTTC. Amino acid sequence: CASSLSRTAGGQFEQYF.